The 21 T cell receptor beta chains presented below share a single source sample, sequenced in a study of T cells in women clearing cervical HPV infection. Profiled with immunoSEQ multiplex PCR; TCRdb holds only in-frame clones, not every one. This table lists about 37,000 clones. Material: blood buffy coat. The origin of the receptors is a woman aged 18-70 years with a cervical HPV16 infection that either progressed to CIN3+ or cleared (not recorded which).

For this clone: The read is 3 residues too short to cover the CDR3 end, so that end is filled in from the germline J gene. V usage is TRBV19 and J usage is TRBJ2-3; 7 nucleotides align to TRBD1. The length of the CDR3 is 16 residues. Germline CDR1 LNHDA, CDR2 SQIVND (reference sequence). Here the CDR3 reads CASSILTGQYNQPQYF. The CDR3 DNA, read in part, is TGTGCCAGTAGTATACTCACGGGACAGTACAATCAGCCG.

CDR3 DNA, as far as it was read: TGCGCCAGCAGTCGAAGATCTCTGAGGGATACG. Translating gives CASSRRSLRDT. The full CDR3 is CASSRRSLRDTQYF. The J gene is TRBJ2-3, the V gene TRBV10-1; D gene ambiguous. The read terminates 3 residues before the CDR3 end, so the remaining end is supplied by the germline J gene. V lost 5 bases to trimming and J lost 6 bases, with 15 bases between them. CDR1 WNHNN and CDR2 SYGVQD come from the germline V gene (reference sequence). The CDR3 length is 14 residues.

This clone counts as large by frequency. The CDR3 sequence is CASSFPGTEAFF. The part of the CDR3 DNA that was read is TGTGCCAGCAGCTTTCCGGGCACTGAA. The chain joins TRBV7-9 to TRBJ1-1; D unresolved. The read stops 3 residues short of the end of the CDR3; the missing end is completed from the germline J gene. In germline, CDR1 is SEHNR, CDR2 FQNEAQ (reference sequence). The CDR3 loop spans 12 amino acids. V was trimmed by 3 bases and J by 4 bases, leaving 6 bases between them.

As to this clone: The CDR3 end lies 3 residues beyond the end of the read and is filled in from the germline J gene. The chain employs TRBV5-1 and TRBJ1-4; 8 bases line up with TRBD1. Germline assignment: CDR1 SGHRS and CDR2 YFSETQ. J was trimmed by 6 bases and V by 4 bases; bases with no gene match: 5. This CDR3 spans 14 amino acids. CDR3 DNA (partial): TGCGCCAGCAGCGACGGGACAGGCGATGAAAAA. Residues: CASSDGTGDEK. The CDR3 as a whole reads CASSDGTGDEKLFF.

A note on this clone: The missing CDR3 end, 3 residues past where the read stops, is filled in from the germline J gene. The rearrangement links TRBV5-1 to TRBJ1-5; D possibly corresponds to TRBD1 (6 bases). The CDR3 covers 15 residues. Trimming stripped 5 bases from V and 3 bases from J, with 15 bases between. Germline assignment: CDR1 SGHRS and CDR2 YFSETQ. CDR3 bases read: TGCGCCAGCAGACAGGACGGGGGGCCCAATCAGCCC. Translation: CASRQDGGPNQP. The CDR3 in its entirety is CASRQDGGPNQPQHF.

Points on this clone: The germline gene is not matched at one end of the junction; a read error may be the cause. CDR3 DNA (partial): TGTACCAGCAGCGCCTCGTTGGGCAGTGTCTACGAC. Protein: CTSSASLGSVYD. The full CDR3 protein reads CTSSASLGSVYDYTF. The genes are TRBV7-9 and TRBJ1-2; D gene unclear. The read ends 3 residues before the CDR3 terminus; that terminus is restored from the germline J gene. The CDR3 runs to 15 residues. Germline V lookup: CDR1 SEHNR, CDR2 FQNEAQ (reference sequence).

In regard to this clone: The read finishes 3 residues shy of the CDR3 end, and the germline J gene is used to complete it. The J gene is TRBJ2-7, the V gene TRBV11-2; TRBD1 agrees at 7 bases. The CDR3 loop spans 15 amino acids. Germline V gene sequence: CDR1 SGHAT, CDR2 FQNNGV. Trimming removed 3 bases from V and 3 bases from J; junction bases left unmatched: 8. CDR3 bases read: TGTGCCAGCAGCTTGGCAGGGGGAAATCTCTACGAG. Encoded protein: CASSLAGGNLYE. In full, the CDR3 reads CASSLAGGNLYEQYF. Full variable domain (outside the CDR3, taken from reference TRBV11-2 and TRBJ2-7): EAGVAQSPRYKIIEKRQSVAFWCNPISGHATLYWYQQILGQGPKLLIQFQNNGVVDDSQLPKDRFSAERLKGVDSTLKIQPAKLEDSAVYLCASSLAGGNLYEQYFGPGTRLTVT.

With respect to this clone: The read terminates 3 residues before the CDR3 end, so the remaining end is supplied by the germline J gene. This rearrangement joins TRBV19 to TRBJ2-1, with D maybe TRBD1 (6 bases). The germline V gene has CDR1 LNHDA and CDR2 SQIVND (reference sequence). Trimming left V 7 bases short and J 9 bases short, with 19 bases between. The CDR3 runs to 14 residues. CDR3 DNA, as far as it was read: TGTGCCAGTACCCCCGCGGTCAGGGGTGGTGAG. It specifies CASTPAVRGGE. Given in full, the CDR3 is CASTPAVRGGEQFF.

Comments on this clone: Sequencing ends 3 residues short of the CDR3 end; the germline J gene provides the rest. The J gene is TRBJ2-3, the V gene TRBV11-2; D may be TRBD2 (6 bases). Per the germline V gene, CDR1 is SGHAT and CDR2 is FQNNGV. The length of the CDR3 is 15 residues. Trimming left V 5 bases short and J 5 bases short, with 17 bases between. The CDR3 sequence is CASSPIRGSGDTQYF. The covered CDR3 bases are TGTGCCAGCAGCCCCATTCGGGGGAGTGGAGATACG.

A word on this clone: The read ends 3 residues before the CDR3 terminus; that terminus is restored from the germline J gene. The chain joins TRBV19 to TRBJ2-2; 9 nucleotides agree with TRBD1. The junction had 13 bases not matched to a gene; V was cut back by 10 bases and J by 7 bases. The CDR3 has 15 amino acids. CDR1 is LNHDA and CDR2 is SQIVND in the germline V gene (reference sequence). The CDR3 DNA, read in part, is TGTGCCATACCGGCGGGACAGGGTGACATCGGGGAG. Translation: CAIPAGQGDIGE. The entire CDR3 is CAIPAGQGDIGELFF.

For this clone: One junction end disagrees with the germline gene, perhaps due to a read error. Coverage ceases 3 residues before the CDR3 finishes, and the germline J gene fills in the end. The chain is built from TRBV7-9 and TRBJ1-6, with D possibly being TRBD1 (6 bases). Germline V gives CDR1 SEHNR, CDR2 FQNEAQ (reference sequence). CDR3 length equals 15 residues. Here the CDR3 reads CSSSLLDSYNSPLHF. The sequenced CDR3 bases are TGTTCCAGCAGCTTACTGGACAGCTATAATTCGCCC.

The CDR3 spells CATSRVRNFRGRTDTQYF. The covered CDR3 bases are TGTGCCACCAGCAGAGTTCGAAATTTCAGGGGACGGACAGATACG. The rearrangement uses TRBV15 and TRBJ2-3, with D possibly TRBD1 on 6 matching bases. The CDR3 end is not reached by the read, which stops 3 residues before it; the germline J gene fills it in. This CDR3 spans 18 amino acids. Germline CDR1 reads LNHNV; CDR2 reads YYDKDF (reference sequence). V lost 1 base and J lost 3, with 20 bases in between.

Note on this clone: The read terminates 3 residues before the CDR3 end, so the remaining end is supplied by the germline J gene. This chain links TRBV10-1 with TRBJ2-3, with D maybe TRBD2 (6 bases). Germline assignment: CDR1 WNHNN and CDR2 SYGVQD (reference sequence). The CDR3 has 14 residues. Trimming shortened V by 3 bases and J by 2 bases, and 9 bases separated the two germline ends. Incomplete CDR3 DNA: TGCGCCAGCAGTGACGGCGGGAACACAGATACG. Protein: CASSDGGNTDT. From start to end, the CDR3 is CASSDGGNTDTQYF.

Turning to this clone: The missing CDR3 end, 3 residues past where the read stops, is filled in from the germline J gene. The sample holds other DNA sequences that translate to the same CDR3. The chain combines TRBV7-8 with TRBJ2-1; the match to TRBD2 covers 13 bases. The CDR3 consists of 18 residues. The germline V gene has CDR1 SGHVS and CDR2 FQNEAQ. The V segment lost 5 bases and the J segment 7 bases; nucleotides outside the gene matches: 14. The CDR3 bases that were read are TGTGCCAGCAGCGTACCAGGACTAGCGGGGGCTGGAGGGAATGAG. As protein: CASSVPGLAGAGGNE. The entire CDR3 reads CASSVPGLAGAGGNEQFF.

A word on this clone: With the read ending 3 residues before the CDR3 end, the germline J gene is used to fill in that end. The chain combines TRBV7-9 with TRBJ2-1, with a tentative D call TRBD2 (6 bases). This CDR3 has 14 amino acids. V was clipped by 2 bases and J by 6 bases, with 11 bases between them. Germline V gene sequence: CDR1 SEHNR, CDR2 FQNEAQ (reference sequence). The CDR3 bases that were read are TGTGCCAGCAGCTTAACGGGGGTGGGCAATGAG. This codes for CASSLTGVGNE. The CDR3, in full, reads CASSLTGVGNEQFF.

Regarding this clone: The sequenced fragment ends 3 residues before the CDR3 boundary, so the rest is inferred from the germline J gene. The gene calls are TRBV19 and TRBJ2-2; D is possibly TRBD2 (6 bases). CDR1 and CDR2 (germline): LNHDA, SQIVND (reference sequence). Trimming took 5 bases from V and 7 from J, leaving 17 bases between them. This CDR3 region has 15 residues. The CDR3 DNA, read in part, is TGTGCCAGTAGTCATCGCGGGGAGCAGGGCGGGGAG. As protein: CASSHRGEQGGE. The full CDR3 is CASSHRGEQGGELFF.

A word on this clone: The read comes to an end 3 residues before the CDR3 does, leaving the germline J gene to fill in the end. V usage is TRBV5-1 and J usage is TRBJ1-5; 8 nucleotides agree with TRBD1. The V gene's germline CDR1 is SGHRS and CDR2 YFSETQ. This CDR3 has 15 amino acids. After removal of 2 bases from V and 8 bases from J, the junction contained 9 bases not matched to a gene. CDR3 DNA (partial): TGCGCCAGCAGCTTTACAGGGGGTCTTGGGGAGCCC. This sequence encodes CASSFTGGLGEP. The whole CDR3 protein reads CASSFTGGLGEPQHF.

About this clone itself: A junction end diverges from the germline sequence, so it may reflect a read error. The read finishes 3 residues shy of the CDR3 end, and the germline J gene is used to complete it. The same CDR3 also results from other DNA sequences found in this sample. The chain carries TRBV19 and TRBJ1-3; 8 bases map to TRBD1. The CDR3 covers 15 residues. Germline V gives CDR1 LNHDA, CDR2 SQIVND (reference sequence). The chain's CDR3 is CASSPDRVFGNTIYF. The DNA read from the CDR3 is TGTGCCAGTAGCCCGGACAGGGTATTTGGAAACACG.

This CDR3 is CSARSTGGEKLFF. The covered CDR3 bases are TGCAGTGCTAGGTCGACAGGGGGCGAAAAA. This rearrangement joins TRBV20-1 to TRBJ1-4; TRBD1 aligns across 10 bases. The read stops 3 residues short of the end of the CDR3; the missing end is completed from the germline J gene. Germline CDR1 is DFQATT and CDR2 is SNEGSKA (reference sequence). This CDR3 has 13 amino acids. The junction had 3 bases not matched to a gene; V was cut back by 3 bases and J by 8 bases.

Notes on this clone: The read terminates 3 residues ahead of where the CDR3 ends, so the germline J gene completes it. The V and J genes are TRBV10-3 and TRBJ2-7; 7 bases match TRBD1. The CDR3 is 14 residues long. The germline gives CDR1 ENHRY, CDR2 SYGVKD. Unmatched junction bases numbered 7, after V lost 7 bases and J lost 1 base. The CDR3 loop reads CAITGGPFSYEQYF. The CDR3 DNA, read in part, is TGTGCCATCACAGGGGGTCCCTTTTCCTACGAG.

Note on this clone: The observed sequence ends 3 residues before the CDR3 terminus, with the missing tail filled in from the germline J gene. The chain couples TRBV30 to TRBJ2-1; possible D gene TRBD2, 5 bases. V was trimmed by 2 bases and J by 8 bases, leaving 10 bases between them. The CDR3 runs to 12 residues. Germline-derived CDR1 and CDR2 are GTSNPN and SVGIG (reference sequence). CDR3: CAWSLSAHEQFF. The covered CDR3 bases are TGTGCCTGGAGTCTTAGCGCCCATGAG. The full variable domain, rest sourced from reference TRBV30 and TRBJ2-1, is SQTIHQWPATLVQPVGSPLSLECTVEGTSNPNLYWYRQAAGRGLQLLFYSVGIGQISSEVPQNLSASRPQDRQFILSSKKLLLSDSGFYLCAWSLSAHEQFFGPGTRLTVL.